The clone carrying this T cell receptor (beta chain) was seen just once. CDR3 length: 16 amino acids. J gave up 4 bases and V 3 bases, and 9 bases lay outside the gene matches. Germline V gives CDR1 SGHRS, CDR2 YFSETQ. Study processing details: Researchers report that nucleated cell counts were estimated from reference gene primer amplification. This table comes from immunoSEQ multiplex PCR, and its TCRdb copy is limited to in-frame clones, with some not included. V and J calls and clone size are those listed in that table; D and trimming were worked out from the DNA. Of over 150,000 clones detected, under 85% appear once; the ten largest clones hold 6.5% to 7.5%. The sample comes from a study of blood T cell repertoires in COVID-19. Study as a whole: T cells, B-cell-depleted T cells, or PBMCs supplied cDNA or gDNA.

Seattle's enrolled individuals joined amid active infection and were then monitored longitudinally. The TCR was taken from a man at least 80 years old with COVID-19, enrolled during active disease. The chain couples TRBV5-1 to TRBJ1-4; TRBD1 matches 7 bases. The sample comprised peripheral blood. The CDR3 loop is CASSWTEGAFNEKLFF. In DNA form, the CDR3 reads TGCGCCAGCAGCTGGACAGAGGGGGCCTTTAATGAAAAACTGTTTTTT.